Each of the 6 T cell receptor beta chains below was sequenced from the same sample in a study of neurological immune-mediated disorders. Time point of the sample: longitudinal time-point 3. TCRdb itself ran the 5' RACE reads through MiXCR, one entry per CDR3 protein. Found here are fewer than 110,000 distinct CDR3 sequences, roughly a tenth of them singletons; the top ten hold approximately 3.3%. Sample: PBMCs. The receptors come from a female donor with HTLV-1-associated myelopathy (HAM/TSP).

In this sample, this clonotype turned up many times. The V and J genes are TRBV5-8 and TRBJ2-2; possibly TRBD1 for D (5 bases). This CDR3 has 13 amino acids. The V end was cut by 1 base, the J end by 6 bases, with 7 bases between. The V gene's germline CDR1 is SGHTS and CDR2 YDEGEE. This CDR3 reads CASSLRRAGELFF. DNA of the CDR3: TGTGCCAGCAGCTTGCGCAGGGCCGGGGAGCTGTTTTTT.

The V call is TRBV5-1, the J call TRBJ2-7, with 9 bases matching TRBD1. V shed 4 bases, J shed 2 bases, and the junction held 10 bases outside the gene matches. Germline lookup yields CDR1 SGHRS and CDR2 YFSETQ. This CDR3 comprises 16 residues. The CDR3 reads CASSTSPGQGAYEQYF. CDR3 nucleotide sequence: TGCGCCAGCAGCACATCACCGGGACAGGGCGCCTACGAGCAGTACTTC.

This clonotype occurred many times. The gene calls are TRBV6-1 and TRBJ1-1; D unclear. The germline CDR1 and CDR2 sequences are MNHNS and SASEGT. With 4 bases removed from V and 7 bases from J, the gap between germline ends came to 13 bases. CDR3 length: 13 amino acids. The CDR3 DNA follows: TGTGCCAGCAGTGGTGGTGTCAGCGTTGAAGCTTTCTTT. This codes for CASSGGVSVEAFF.

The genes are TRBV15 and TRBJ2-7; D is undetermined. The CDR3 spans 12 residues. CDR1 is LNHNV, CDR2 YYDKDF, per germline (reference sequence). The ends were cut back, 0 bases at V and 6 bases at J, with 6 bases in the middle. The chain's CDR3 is CATSRDLVEQYF. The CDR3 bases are TGTGCCACCAGCAGAGATTTGGTCGAGCAGTACTTC.

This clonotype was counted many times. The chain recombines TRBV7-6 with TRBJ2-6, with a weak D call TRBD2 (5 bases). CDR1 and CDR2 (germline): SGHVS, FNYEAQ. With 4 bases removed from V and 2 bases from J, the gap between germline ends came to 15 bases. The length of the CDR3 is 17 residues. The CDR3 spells CASSSRTLGAGANVLTF. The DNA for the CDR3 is TGTGCCAGCAGCTCCCGGACTTTGGGCGCTGGGGCCAACGTCCTGACTTTC.

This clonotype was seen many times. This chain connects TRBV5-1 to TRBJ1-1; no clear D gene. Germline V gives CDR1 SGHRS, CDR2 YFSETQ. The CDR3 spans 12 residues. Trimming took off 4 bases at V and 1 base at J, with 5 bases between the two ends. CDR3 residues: CASSLWNTEAFF. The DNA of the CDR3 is TGCGCCAGCAGCCTTTGGAACACTGAAGCTTTCTTT.